Listed below are T cell receptor beta chains from one sample, sequenced in a study of beta chain features in type 1 diabetes. Clones were sequenced by immunoSEQ multiplex PCR, and TCRdb holds only the in-frame ones, with some missing. The repertoire holds under 300,000 clones, with 27% as singletons. Input material: central memory CD4+ T cells from blood. The receptor source for this set is a man under 40 in good health. Both conserved end residues are part of each CDR3. Fields, in order: V gene, J gene, clone size, CDR3 protein. Rows may omit the clone size; those that give it use once, few, many or a size class.

v_gene: TRBV20-1
j_gene: TRBJ2-7
abundance: NA
CDR3aa: CSARESYEQYF

v_gene: TRBV28
j_gene: TRBJ2-7
abundance: once
CDR3aa: CASRGTGKAYEQYF

v_gene: TRBV10-3
j_gene: TRBJ2-1
abundance: NA
CDR3aa: CAIRPYGSSSYNEQFF

v_gene: TRBV2
j_gene: TRBJ2-7
abundance: many
CDR3aa: CASRRGIQGPYEQYF

v_gene: TRBV5-1
j_gene: TRBJ2-3
abundance: few
CDR3aa: CASSSTRRTSTDTQYF

v_gene: TRBV7-2
j_gene: TRBJ1-3
abundance: NA
CDR3aa: CASSRGTPGNTIYF

v_gene: TRBV18
j_gene: TRBJ1-5
abundance: NA
CDR3aa: CASSPPGGSNQPQHF

v_gene: TRBV2
j_gene: TRBJ2-6
abundance: NA
CDR3aa: CASSGTTGANVLTF

v_gene: TRBV30
j_gene: TRBJ2-3
abundance: NA
CDR3aa: CAWSGVRTDTQYF

v_gene: TRBV7-9
j_gene: TRBJ2-3
abundance: many
CDR3aa: CASSLRAGGPDTQYF

v_gene: TRBV5-1
j_gene: TRBJ1-2
abundance: NA
CDR3aa: CASSATGTGNPFGYTF

v_gene: TRBV5-1
j_gene: TRBJ2-5
abundance: NA
CDR3aa: CASSPLGRSETQYF

v_gene: TRBV15
j_gene: TRBJ1-5
abundance: NA
CDR3aa: CATSSGNQPQHF

v_gene: TRBV6-5
j_gene: TRBJ2-2
abundance: NA
CDR3aa: CASSNSGTVTGELFF

v_gene: TRBV7-9
j_gene: TRBJ1-1
abundance: NA
CDR3aa: CASSLGREDEAFF

v_gene: TRBV5-1
j_gene: TRBJ2-7
abundance: few
CDR3aa: CASSSMTGGYEQYF

v_gene: TRBV6-5
j_gene: TRBJ2-6
abundance: few
CDR3aa: CASSTPSSGANVLTF

v_gene: TRBV19
j_gene: TRBJ2-1
abundance: few
CDR3aa: CASSIQDGTEFF

v_gene: TRBV30
j_gene: TRBJ2-2
abundance: few
CDR3aa: CAWSPGRGYTGELFF

v_gene: TRBV30
j_gene: TRBJ2-5
abundance: NA
CDR3aa: CAWSVLAGPGGTQYF

v_gene: TRBV7-6
j_gene: TRBJ2-5
abundance: NA
CDR3aa: CASSLGTGGFQETQYF

v_gene: TRBV7-9
j_gene: TRBJ2-5
abundance: few
CDR3aa: CASSFPGLAAQETQYF

v_gene: TRBV6-6
j_gene: TRBJ2-7
abundance: few
CDR3aa: CASSQEGSSYEQYF

v_gene: TRBV19
j_gene: TRBJ2-1
abundance: NA
CDR3aa: CASSSGTGSYNEQFF

v_gene: TRBV7-9
j_gene: TRBJ2-3
abundance: few
CDR3aa: CASSSRYERGTDTQYF

v_gene: TRBV2
j_gene: TRBJ1-2
abundance: few
CDR3aa: CASTDVPGWYGYTF

v_gene: TRBV7-9
j_gene: TRBJ2-7
abundance: few
CDR3aa: CASSSGDRAYEQYF

v_gene: TRBV7-2
j_gene: TRBJ2-3
abundance: few
CDR3aa: CASSASGTSTDTQYF

v_gene: TRBV15
j_gene: TRBJ2-7
abundance: NA
CDR3aa: CATTDGLSYEQYF

v_gene: TRBV10-3
j_gene: TRBJ2-3
abundance: many
CDR3aa: CAISRRGTDTQYF

v_gene: TRBV29-1
j_gene: TRBJ2-1
abundance: NA
CDR3aa: CSVEGGRAVDEQFF

v_gene: TRBV15
j_gene: TRBJ2-3
abundance: few
CDR3aa: CATQGAADTQYF

v_gene: TRBV6-6
j_gene: TRBJ2-3
abundance: few
CDR3aa: CASRDRRTDTQYF

v_gene: TRBV30
j_gene: TRBJ2-1
abundance: few
CDR3aa: CAWSVAGGASYNEQFF

v_gene: TRBV7-9
j_gene: TRBJ2-1
abundance: few
CDR3aa: CASSLAGGPLNEQFF

v_gene: TRBV4-1
j_gene: TRBJ2-2
abundance: NA
CDR3aa: CASSQGGLAGVGTGELFF

v_gene: TRBV6-5
j_gene: TRBJ2-7
abundance: NA
CDR3aa: CASSQWTETYEQYF

v_gene: TRBV18
j_gene: TRBJ1-3
abundance: NA
CDR3aa: CASSPGQGVGNTIYF

v_gene: TRBV29-1
j_gene: TRBJ2-5
abundance: NA
CDR3aa: CSAEGGTPETQYF

v_gene: TRBV15
j_gene: TRBJ2-7
abundance: many
CDR3aa: CATSRDEGSEQYF

v_gene: TRBV30
j_gene: TRBJ2-7
abundance: NA
CDR3aa: CARAGTSADEQYF

v_gene: TRBV28
j_gene: TRBJ1-5
abundance: few
CDR3aa: CASSFQNSNQPQHF

v_gene: TRBV4-3
j_gene: TRBJ2-2
abundance: NA
CDR3aa: CASSQDHLTGGRTGELFF

v_gene: TRBV7-2
j_gene: TRBJ2-1
abundance: NA
CDR3aa: CASSQPEGAFYNEQFF

v_gene: TRBV30
j_gene: TRBJ1-5
abundance: few
CDR3aa: CAWSSTGGRQPQHF

v_gene: TRBV6-6
j_gene: TRBJ2-3
abundance: NA
CDR3aa: CASSRAGASATDTQYF

v_gene: TRBV7-2
j_gene: TRBJ2-7
abundance: NA
CDR3aa: CASSSSRDRYSYEQYF

v_gene: TRBV2
j_gene: TRBJ1-1
abundance: few
CDR3aa: CASSDVGWNTEAFF

v_gene: TRBV4-3
j_gene: TRBJ2-2
abundance: NA
CDR3aa: CASSQDLGPITGELFF

v_gene: TRBV7-6
j_gene: TRBJ2-5
abundance: NA
CDR3aa: CASSPTSGGGQETQYF

v_gene: TRBV9
j_gene: TRBJ1-5
abundance: NA
CDR3aa: CASSLRPGQGHNQPQHF